This paragraph reports one TCR beta chain. Its antigen is undetermined. The record originates from a study of OX40 agonist ivuxolimab in advanced cancers. Broader study findings: Relative to CD4+ cells, CD8+ T cells on average had more expanded clones.

The CDR3 contains 16 residues. Deletions cut 0 bases from V and 7 bases from J, with 18 bases between. The germline gives CDR1 SGHDN, CDR2 FVKESK. The repertoire was sequenced with immunoSEQ multiplex PCR; TCRdb's copy has only in-frame clones and lacks some. Found here are 20,000 to 25,000 clones, around nine tenths of them singletons; the top ten hold 58%. This material consisted of CD4+ or CD8+ T cells sorted from blood, taken in a trial of the OX40 agonist ivuxolimab. The receptor was derived from an adult with an advanced solid tumor such as melanoma, head and neck, liver or kidney cancer. This chain connects TRBV14 to TRBJ1-2; D is uncertain. DNA of the CDR3: TGTGCCAGCAGCCAAGACAGGCTCGGGATTCTAGGTGGCTACACCTTC. This gives the protein CASSQDRLGILGGYTF.